What follows describes a single T cell receptor (beta chain). This clonotype was recorded at least ten times. Its target antigen remains unknown. Per-nucleotide qualities are absent, and no much larger clonotype sits a single base away. A patient counted as having stable Graves' hyperthyroidism if no progression to ophthalmopathy occurred over 18 months of follow-up. The hyperthyroidism patients were between 18 and 65 years old and newly diagnosed, with a disease duration of less than 2 months. Patients with uncontrolled infections, other autoimmune diseases, pregnancy or lactation were excluded. Diagnoses were established on the basis of clinical symptoms, serum thyroxine and TRAb, thyroid ultrasound, and orbital computed tomography. Ficoll-Paque density gradient centrifugation was used to isolate PBMCs from under 11 ml of fresh peripheral blood. Trizol reagent was used to extract total RNA, and RNA quality was then checked on an Agilent 2100 Bioanalyzer.

TCR beta CDR3 regions were amplified from RNA transcripts. For the first round of RT-PCR on the TCR CDR3, the HTBI primer set was used together with the Qiagen OneStep RT-PCR kit. A second multiplex PCR round built the libraries, followed by size selection and purification. Paired-end sequencing of the libraries was performed with 100 bp reads on an Illumina HiSeq2000. Per the source publication's procedure: SOAPnuke was used to process the raw data, removing reads that contained adapters or uncalled bases, had a mean Phred below 15, or lacked an exact match to the constant primer or identifier. COPE v1.2.5 was used to merge high-quality paired reads, and clonotypes were defined as unique nucleotide sequences. Clonotypes were aligned to IMGT TRBV, TRBD and TRBJ reference segments using MiTCR v1.1. The analysis included only V-J combinations with a frequency above 0.0001, which together covered around 99% of the repertoires. A TCS score was defined as the ratio of F50 (clonal expansion) to E x V (chaos), with BLOSUM62-based TCRdist applied between CDR3 peptides within each V-J. Welch's t-statistics and random forest reduced 514 V-J features to about 12, which were used in a naive Bayes classifier (R e1071). The public reads were reanalyzed by TCRdb: fastp trimming at Q25, MiXCR alignment, in-frame beta chains only. Here each entry gathers all rows of one CDR3 protein and keeps the most common genes and DNA. The V and J calls come from TCRdb's annotation, not from the publication. The sample table lists around 500,000 distinct CDR3 sequences, roughly an eighth of them with a count of one. Jointly, the top ten make up about 17% of the sample.

These data are taken from a study of T cells in Graves' hyperthyroidism and ophthalmopathy (dated by TCRdb to the late 2010s). Describing the broader study: Peripheral blood was sampled at the time of initial diagnosis, prior to any treatment. To identify TCR V-J signatures that set the groups apart, the researchers used a discovery cohort of roughly 100 patients, made up of some 41 with Graves' ophthalmopathy and about 60 with stable Graves' hyperthyroidism. Whether ophthalmopathy could be predicted prospectively was tested in an independent validation cohort made up of under 20 hyperthyroidism patients plus 17 patients who later progressed to ophthalmopathy. The roughly 91 discovery patients were randomly split 7:3 into training and test sets. In addition, the study compared T-cell repertoires in thyroid tissue and in blood from five to seven Graves' hyperthyroidism patients. Following sampling, methimazole starting at 30 mg daily was given to hyperthyroidism patients, and high-dose intravenous methylprednisolone was given to ophthalmopathy patients. According to the paper, TCR Vbeta CDR3 sequencing was carried out on 135 peripheral blood samples, which came from some 41 ophthalmopathy, 75 to 80 hyperthyroidism and approximately 17 progressor patients.

Results and caveats for the whole study, not just this receptor: No statistical method was used to fix the sample size in advance, and group allocation was not hidden from the investigators. A 13 V-J signature model separated ophthalmopathy from stable hyperthyroidism, with 87.88% sensitivity and 81.08% specificity in cross-validation and 80%/75% in testing. Most expanded thyroid clonotypes (frequency above 0.001) were also detected in blood, suggesting blood repertoires may reflect thyroid immune responses. In validation, progression to ophthalmopathy was predicted by the model with 70.59% sensitivity and 72% to 80% specificity, a median of approximately 7.1 months before onset.

The sample consisted of blood. The sequence derives from a woman younger than 30 with Graves' hyperthyroidism.

The DNA reads as follows: TGTGCTAGTGGTTTGAAACAGGGCTACGAGCAGTACGTC. This sequence encodes CASGLKQGYEQYV. Recombination linked TRBV12-5 to TRBJ2-7; TRBD1 is a weak D gene call, 6 bases matching. Per the germline V gene, LGHNT is the CDR1 and FRNRAP is the CDR2. Between the V and J ends, shortened by 2 bases and 3 bases respectively, the junction contains 8 bases. The cysteine opens and the valine closes a CDR3 of 13 amino acids. This entry keeps only the CDR3 DNA: 39 bases, framed from base 1.